Sequencing of this T cell receptor beta chain was carried out in a study of OX40 agonist ivuxolimab in advanced cancers. General observations from the study: Among the lowest levels of clonal expansion were found in partial responders at 0.1-3.0 mg/kg. Expanded clones belonging to CD8+ T cells outnumbered, on average, those of CD4+. Among expanded peripheral T cells, antigen specificity went undetermined.

Clones were sequenced by immunoSEQ multiplex PCR, and TCRdb holds only the in-frame ones, with some missing. There are under 85,000 clones in the sample; roughly 80% occur only once, and around 2.3% lies in the top ten. With 6 bases removed from V and 7 bases from J, the gap between germline ends came to 15 bases. Germline loops: CDR1 LGHNT, CDR2 FRNRAP. CDR3 length equals 14 residues. Worth noting for this clone: Its antigen is unknown.

The source material was CD4+ or CD8+ T cells sorted from blood, sampled in a trial of the OX40 agonist ivuxolimab. V and J are TRBV12-5 and TRBJ2-2; unclear D gene. The receptor's source is an adult with an advanced solid tumor such as melanoma, head and neck, liver or kidney cancer. The chain's CDR3 is CASGLVMVDGELFF. CDR3 DNA sequence: TGTGCTAGTGGCCTGGTAATGGTCGACGGGGAGCTGTTTTTT.